This TCR beta chain stems from a study of vaccination effects on CD4 cells after COVID-19. Pools of viral peptides were used by the ViraFEST assay to expand antigen-specific CD4+ T cells ahead of sequencing. It was after roughly ten days of culture that CD4+ T cells were isolated. Participants completed two doses of the BNT162b2 or mRNA-1273 vaccine. Recipients of the vaccine had no prior SARS-CoV-2 infection and negative nucleocapsid antibodies. Half the medium was replaced with IL-2 medium on days 3 and 7. The method was immunoSEQ multiplex PCR; TCRdb's version includes in-frame clones alone and lacks a portion of them. Of some 68,000 clones in the sample, approximately 81% were seen once. Note on this clone: Its antigen is unidentified.

Source: CD4+ T cells from PBMCs cultured with HCoV-229E spike peptides, taken after COVID-19 vaccination. This receptor was obtained from a human donor who received a COVID-19 vaccine.

CDR3 sequence reads: CASIPTDESYEQYV. CDR3 DNA: TGTGCCAGTATTCCGACGGACGAATCCTACGAGCAGTACGTC. The V and J genes are TRBV19 and TRBJ2-7, with D uncertain. The CDR3 totals 14 residues. In germline, CDR1 is LNHDA, CDR2 SQIVND (reference sequence). The ends were cut back, 7 bases at V and 1 base at J, with 14 bases in the middle.